This T cell receptor (beta chain) was recorded in a study of blood T cell repertoires in COVID-19. Libraries were prepared by immunoSEQ multiplex PCR; TCRdb keeps only in-frame clonotypes and omits some of them. The repertoire holds over 250,000 clones, 85% seen once, with more than 10% in the top ten. The specimen sequenced was peripheral blood. This TCR derives from a human donor in a cohort sampled during active COVID-19.

In nucleotides, the CDR3 is TGTGCCAGCATTTCTATAGGGACTTTTCTATCCTACGAGCAGTACTTC. Encoded protein: CASISIGTFLSYEQYF. This sequence joins TRBV2 and TRBJ2-7, with TRBD2 as a possible D gene (6 bases). CDR3 length: 16 amino acids. Germline CDR1 is SNHLY and CDR2 is FYNNEI. The V end was cut by 7 bases, the J end by 1 base, with 20 bases between.